The 22 T cell receptor beta chains below come from one sample, sequenced in a study of shared clonotypes between healthy human individuals. Data came from immunoSEQ multiplex PCR; TCRdb stores just in-frame clones and leaves some out. The sample yields 550,000 to 700,000 clones, 73% seen once. The sequencing input was memory CD4+ T cells sorted from blood. Stated subset: CD45RA-negative fraction. All receptors come from a young woman in good health.

The V gene is TRBV10-3, the J gene TRBJ1-2; D unresolved. V dropped 2 bases and J dropped 6 bases, with 7 bases sitting between them. CDR3 length: 12 residues. From germline, CDR1 is ENHRY and CDR2 SYGVKD. CDR3 in amino acids: CAISEGGDGYTF. CDR3 DNA: TGTGCCATCAGTGAGGGTGGTGATGGCTACACCTTC.

This clone appeared once. The genes are TRBV25-1 and TRBJ2-2; weak D call: TRBD2 (6 bases). Germline-derived CDR1 and CDR2 are MGHDK and SYGVNS. The CDR3 consists of 14 residues. V was trimmed by 8 bases and J by 0 bases, leaving 10 bases between them. In DNA, the CDR3 is TGTGCCAGCCGGGAGTACGCGAACACCGGGGAGCTGTTTTTT. Translated, it gives CASREYANTGELFF.

The gene calls are TRBV10-3 and TRBJ2-7, with D possibly being TRBD2 (6 bases). Germline assignment: CDR1 ENHRY and CDR2 SYGVKD. The V end lost 5 bases, the J end lost 3 bases, and 11 bases lay between the germline ends. The CDR3 runs to 13 residues. CDR3 loop: CAISLADGYEQYF. The CDR3 coding sequence is TGTGCCATCAGTTTAGCGGACGGCTACGAGCAGTACTTC.

A remark on this clone: Additional DNA sequences in this sample encode the identical CDR3. V gene TRBV5-1 combines with J gene TRBJ2-3, with 7 bases matching TRBD1. The junction had 2 bases not matched to a gene; V was cut back by 0 bases and J by 1 base. The CDR3 extends over 15 amino acids. Germline CDR1 and CDR2: SGHRS and YFSETQ. CDR3 coding DNA: TGCGCCAGCAGCTTGGAAGGACAGGGCACAGATACGCAGTATTTT. This encodes CASSLEGQGTDTQYF. Drawing the rest from reference TRBV5-1 and TRBJ2-3, the complete variable domain is KAGVTQTPRYLIKTRGQQVTLSCSPISGHRSVSWYQQTPGQGLQFLFEYFSETQRNKGNFPGRFSGRQFSNSRSEMNVSTLELGDSALYLCASSLEGQGTDTQYFGPGTRLTVL.

The CDR3: CSAGLAGGMDEQFF. In DNA, the CDR3 is TGCAGCGCAGGACTAGCGGGAGGTATGGATGAGCAGTTCTTC. The chain uses TRBV29-1 and TRBJ2-1, with 14 nucleotides matching TRBD2. Germline V gives CDR1 SQVTM, CDR2 ANQGSEA. The CDR3 loop spans 14 amino acids. The V segment lost 7 bases and the J segment 8 bases; nucleotides outside the gene matches: 7.

This clone was seen ten or more times. The V and J genes are TRBV27 and TRBJ2-3, with TRBD2 matching 12 bases. CDR3 size: 18 residues. V lost 6 bases, J lost 3 bases, and 13 bases stayed unmatched. Looked up from germline, CDR1 is MNHEY and CDR2 is SMNVEV (reference sequence). The CDR3 loop is CASRLRPGTSGRTDTQYF. The CDR3 bases are TGTGCCAGCAGACTACGACCAGGGACTAGCGGGCGAACAGATACGCAGTATTTT.

The rearrangement links TRBV18 to TRBJ2-7; 7 bases fit TRBD1. CDR3 size: 16 residues. V was clipped by 3 bases and J by 5 bases; unmatched bases: 13. Germline CDR1 is KGHSH and CDR2 is LQKENI. DNA of the CDR3: TGTGCCAGCTCACCTCTGACGAGAGGGGGCGCAGACGAGCAGTACTTC. Protein product: CASSPLTRGGADEQYF.

J is TRBJ1-5 and V is TRBV6-5; weak D call: TRBD1 (6 bases). Germline values: CDR1 MNHEY, CDR2 SVGAGI. Trimming shortened V by 6 bases and J by 4 bases, and 16 bases separated the two germline ends. CDR3 length: 15 amino acids. The CDR3 is CASSPRGQPNQPQHF. CDR3 bases: TGTGCCAGCAGCCCTAGAGGACAGCCAAATCAGCCCCAGCATTTT.

The genes are TRBV2 and TRBJ1-5, with a tentative D call TRBD1 (6 bases). Germline CDR1 reads SNHLY; CDR2 reads FYNNEI. Between the trimmed V and J ends, which lost 5 bases and 0 bases, there was a span of 8 bases. This CDR3 is 14 amino acids long. The CDR3 DNA is TGTGCCAGCAGTCGACAGGTTAGCAATCAGCCCCAGCATTTT. It codes for CASSRQVSNQPQHF.

This chain uses TRBV11-2 with TRBJ2-7; TRBD2 aligns across 7 bases. The CDR3 length is 14 residues. In germline, CDR1 is SGHAT, CDR2 FQNNGV. V was pared by 5 bases and J by 3 bases, with 7 bases of the junction left unmatched. This CDR3 reads CASSPGLVFYEQYF. CDR3 bases: TGTGCCAGCAGCCCAGGACTAGTTTTCTACGAGCAGTACTTC.

J is TRBJ1-2 and V is TRBV6-6; TRBD1 might be the D (5 bases). CDR1 and CDR2 from the germline V gene are MNHNY and SVGAGI (reference sequence). V lost 3 bases to trimming and J lost 4 bases, with 9 bases between them. The CDR3 loop spans 13 amino acids. CDR3 DNA: TGTGCCAGCAGTTATCGACAGACCTATGGCTACACCTTC. Amino acid sequence: CASSYRQTYGYTF.

This clone was counted only a few times. The rearrangement links TRBV7-2 to TRBJ1-1; D unresolved. Germline V lookup: CDR1 SGHTA, CDR2 FQGNSA. Trimming removed 1 base from V and 5 bases from J, with 11 bases in between. The CDR3 loop spans 14 amino acids. CDR3 in DNA: TGTGCCAGCAGCTTAGGGGTAGGGAGGACTGAAGCTTTCTTT. This encodes CASSLGVGRTEAFF.

The chain carries TRBV5-1 and TRBJ2-7, with D perhaps matching TRBD2 (6 bases). Germline lookup yields CDR1 SGHRS and CDR2 YFSETQ. Trimming shortened V by 4 bases and J by 4 bases, and 21 bases separated the two germline ends. The CDR3 is made up of 16 amino acids. The CDR3 bases are TGCGCCAGCAGCAGGGTCATAGCGGAAAAAAGGTACGAGCAGTACTTC. Residues: CASSRVIAEKRYEQYF.

The chain uses TRBV15 and TRBJ1-1; D is undetermined. V was clipped by 1 base and J by 0 bases, with 12 bases between them. The CDR3 has 16 amino acids. From germline, CDR1 is LNHNV and CDR2 YYDKDF (reference sequence). CDR3 protein: CATSRGGWGLNTEAFF. The CDR3 DNA is TGTGCCACCAGCAGAGGGGGTTGGGGATTGAACACTGAAGCTTTCTTT.

V and J are TRBV15 and TRBJ2-5; 11 bases are shared with TRBD1. The V gene's germline CDR1 is LNHNV and CDR2 YYDKDF (reference sequence). The length of the CDR3 is 19 residues. V was clipped by 4 bases and J by 4 bases; unmatched bases: 17. This chain's CDR3 is CATSIRGSMDRGRGETQYF. DNA for the CDR3: TGTGCCACCAGCATACGAGGTAGTATGGACAGGGGGCGCGGAGAGACCCAGTACTTC.

J is TRBJ1-3 and V is TRBV7-8; D gene ambiguous. The germline V gene encodes CDR1 SGHVS and CDR2 FQNEAQ. The V end lost 2 bases, the J end lost 0 bases, and 11 bases lay between the germline ends. The CDR3 runs to 16 residues. The CDR3 bases are TGTGCCAGCAGCTTATTGGTCGGTACCTCTGGAAACACCATATATTTT. It encodes CASSLLVGTSGNTIYF.

In regard to this clone: Distinct nucleotide sequences in the sample also encode this CDR3. V gene TRBV27 combines with J gene TRBJ2-1; TRBD2 aligns across 11 bases. The CDR3 covers 15 residues. Germline assignment: CDR1 MNHEY and CDR2 SMNVEV (reference sequence). V lost 8 bases and J lost 1; bases outside the gene matches: 4. CDR3 in DNA: TGTGCCAGCGGACGACTAGCGGGGTCCTACAATGAGCAGTTCTTC. Protein: CASGRLAGSYNEQFF.

V gene TRBV6-6 combines with J gene TRBJ2-5; TRBD1 aligns across 10 bases. The length of the CDR3 is 15 residues. After removal of 6 bases from V and 2 bases from J, the junction contained 6 bases not matched to a gene. Per the germline V gene, CDR1 is MNHNY and CDR2 is SVGAGI (reference sequence). The DNA for the CDR3 is TGTGCCAGCAGGCGGACAGGGGGATCGCAAGAGACCCAGTACTTC. This gives the protein CASRRTGGSQETQYF.

This chain joins TRBV19 and TRBJ2-3; D remains ambiguous. This CDR3 contains 14 residues. The V gene lost 3 bases and the J gene lost 3 bases, with 10 bases spanning the gap. Germline V gene data show CDR1 as LNHDA and CDR2 as SQIVND (reference sequence). CDR3 bases: TGTGCCAGTAGTATTGGTAGGACGACAGATACGCAGTATTTT. This codes for CASSIGRTTDTQYF.

About this clone: Different DNA sequences within this sample yield the same CDR3. The gene calls are TRBV11-3 and TRBJ2-3; a weak D match, TRBD2 (6 bases). V lost 3 bases and J 2 bases, leaving 9 bases between the germline ends. Germline V CDR1 and CDR2: SGHNT, YENEEA. The length of the CDR3 is 14 residues. CDR3 DNA sequence: TGTGCCAGCAGCTTGACGGACTACACAGATACGCAGTATTTT. It is translated as CASSLTDYTDTQYF.

CDR3 sequence reads: CASSLSTGGSYEQYF. CDR3 in DNA: TGCGCCAGCAGCTTGTCAACAGGGGGATCCTACGAGCAGTACTTC. The chain links TRBV5-1 to TRBJ2-7, with TRBD1 matching 8 bases. Germline V lookup: CDR1 SGHRS, CDR2 YFSETQ. The CDR3 is 15 residues long. V gave up 1 base and J gave up 1 base; unmatched junction bases: 4. The full variable domain, its missing parts supplied by reference TRBV5-1 and TRBJ2-7, is KAGVTQTPRYLIKTRGQQVTLSCSPISGHRSVSWYQQTPGQGLQFLFEYFSETQRNKGNFPGRFSGRQFSNSRSEMNVSTLELGDSALYLCASSLSTGGSYEQYFGPGTRLTVT.

The rearrangement links TRBV28 to TRBJ1-2; weak D call: TRBD1 (5 bases). This CDR3 region has 15 residues. Trimming pared 5 bases from V and 1 base from J, leaving 14 bases between. CDR1 and CDR2 from the germline V gene are MDHEN and SYDVKM. The chain's CDR3 is CASSAPGGGNYGYTF. The CDR3 coding sequence is TGTGCCAGCAGTGCCCCCGGTGGGGGTAACTATGGCTACACCTTC.